The 10 T cell receptor beta chains below were found in one sample sequenced in a study of blood T cell repertoires in COVID-19. Assay used: immunoSEQ multiplex PCR; TCRdb lists only in-frame clones, some missing. Of more than 15,000 clones listed, around 90% were seen once; the top ten hold around a sixth. The sample consisted of peripheral blood. The receptors shown here come from a man in his fifties or sixties with active COVID-19.

The V and J genes are TRBV7-2 and TRBJ2-7; D not resolved. Germline V CDR1 and CDR2: SGHTA, FQGNSA. Trimming took 5 bases from V and 7 from J, leaving 15 bases between them. The CDR3 extends over 13 amino acids. The CDR3 protein is CASSLNLRGEQYF. CDR3 DNA sequence: TGTGCCAGCAGCCTGAATTTAAGAGGTGAGCAGTACTTC.

The chain recombines TRBV28 with TRBJ2-1; TRBD1 agrees at 8 bases. The CDR3 has 16 amino acids. The V gene end was trimmed by 5 bases and the J gene end by 2 bases; junction bases not matched to a gene: 8. The germline V gene encodes CDR1 MDHEN and CDR2 SYDVKM. DNA of the CDR3: TGTGCCAGCAGTCCCCGACAGGGGTCTGCCTACAATGAGCAGTTCTTC. Translated, it gives CASSPRQGSAYNEQFF. The complete variable domain, with remaining parts taken from reference TRBV28 and TRBJ2-1, reads DVKVTQSSRYLVKRTGEKVFLECVQDMDHENMFWYRQDPGLGLRLIYFSYDVKMKEKGDIPEGYSVSREKKERFSLILESASTNQTSMYLCASSPRQGSAYNEQFFGPGTRLTVL.

This clone was seen a single time. This chain links TRBV7-8 with TRBJ2-3; 10 bases line up with TRBD2. Germline values: CDR1 SGHVS, CDR2 FQNEAQ. Trimming took 5 bases from V and 0 from J; bases not matched to a gene: 5. The CDR3 totals 16 residues. The CDR3 sequence is CASSMRTSGSTDTQYF. The DNA for the CDR3 is TGTGCCAGCAGCATGCGGACTAGCGGTAGCACAGATACGCAGTATTTT.

The CDR3 here is CASSQDPLETGELFF. For the CDR3, the DNA is TGCGCCAGCAGCCAAGATCCCCTCGAGACCGGGGAGCTGTTTTTT. The chain couples TRBV4-1 to TRBJ2-2; D remains ambiguous. V was cut by 0 bases and J by 5 bases, with 10 bases left in between. Germline V gene sequence: CDR1 MGHRA, CDR2 YSYEKL. The CDR3 length is 15 residues.

The rearrangement links TRBV19 to TRBJ2-1, with TRBD2 matching 8 bases. Germline-derived CDR1 and CDR2 are LNHDA and SQIVND (reference sequence). J lost 8 bases, V lost 3 bases, and 9 bases had no gene match. The CDR3 sequence is 15 residues long. The chain's CDR3 is CASSIRSSGFHEQFF. The CDR3 coding sequence is TGTGCCAGTAGTATCAGGTCTAGCGGGTTCCATGAGCAGTTCTTC. The complete variable domain, with remaining parts taken from reference TRBV19 and TRBJ2-1, reads DGGITQSPKYLFRKEGQNVTLSCEQNLNHDAMYWYRQDPGQGLRLIYYSQIVNDFQKGDIAEGYSVSREKKESFPLTVTSAQKNPTAFYLCASSIRSSGFHEQFFGPGTRLTVL.

The chain has TRBV9 and TRBJ2-2, with D perhaps matching TRBD2 (6 bases). Germline-derived CDR1 and CDR2 are SGDLS and YYNGEE. The CDR3 extends over 18 amino acids. V was shortened by 3 bases and J by 5 bases, with 23 bases between the two germline ends. CDR3 residues: CASSGSPGSWGETGELFF. Here the CDR3 DNA reads TGTGCCAGCAGCGGGAGCCCAGGGTCGTGGGGGGAAACCGGGGAGCTGTTTTTT.

The chain is built from TRBV11-3 and TRBJ2-1, with 13 bases lining up with TRBD2. V shed 4 bases and J 6 bases; nucleotides not matched to a gene: 6. Germline V gene sequence: CDR1 SGHNT, CDR2 YENEEA. The CDR3 contains 16 residues. The CDR3 loop is CASSSNRLAGGNEQFF. CDR3 nucleotides: TGTGCCAGCAGCTCGAACAGACTAGCGGGAGGCAATGAGCAGTTCTTC.

V gene TRBV18 combines with J gene TRBJ2-5; D perhaps matches TRBD1 (5 bases). CDR3 length equals 14 residues. The ends were cut back, 1 base at V and 9 bases at J, with 15 bases in the middle. CDR1 KGHSH and CDR2 LQKENI come from the germline V gene. The CDR3 DNA sequence: TGTGCCAGCTCACCACGACAGACAAACGAGGCCCAGTACTTC. This sequence encodes CASSPRQTNEAQYF.

The chain carries TRBV5-4 and TRBJ2-1; TRBD1 matches 7 bases. After removal of 2 bases from V and 4 bases from J, the junction contained 3 bases not matched to a gene. Germline CDR1 is SGHNT and CDR2 is YYREEE (reference sequence). The CDR3 loop spans 14 amino acids. The CDR3 DNA follows: TGTGCCAGCAGCTTAGGACAGGCTTACAATGAGCAGTTCTTC. Translation gives CASSLGQAYNEQFF.

The chain uses TRBV11-2 and TRBJ2-5, with 14 bases aligning to TRBD2. The CDR3 contains 16 residues. CDR1 and CDR2 from the germline V gene are SGHAT and FQNNGV. Trimming cost V 1 base and J 4 bases; bases outside gene matches: 2. The CDR3 loop reads CASSLGTSGRRETQYF. CDR3 bases: TGTGCCAGCAGCTTAGGGACTAGCGGGAGGAGAGAGACCCAGTACTTC.